One and the same sample provided the 9 T cell receptor beta chains below, sequenced in a study of T cell repertoires in cytomegalovirus infection. TCRdb recomputed calls from the reads with MiXCR, one row per CDR3 protein. The sample has roughly 990,000 distinct CDR3 sequences, approximately 30% seen once. Their antigens remain unidentified. Sequencing was performed on cultured CD8+ T cells from PBMCs, taken from culture after CMV antigen stimulation. The origin of the receptors is a human donor in good health (CMV status not recorded). Some clones in this sample may be carry-over from other donors' samples.

This clonotype was picked up a small number of times. The chain combines TRBV19 with TRBJ2-6; D uncertain. The CDR3 extends over 15 amino acids. Per germline, CDR1 LNHDA and CDR2 SQIVND (reference sequence). Trimming left V 3 bases short and J 4 bases short, with 10 bases between. The CDR3 DNA reads as TGTGCCAGTAGTATTTCGGGCGGAGGGGCCAACGTCCTGACTTTC. This translates into CASSISGGGANVLTF.

The chain has TRBV28 and TRBJ2-7, with a weak D call TRBD1 (5 bases). Between the trimmed V and J ends, which lost 5 bases and 3 bases, there was a span of 14 bases. The CDR3 is made up of 14 amino acids. CDR1 is MDHEN, CDR2 SYDVKM, per germline. The CDR3 here is CASSLRTIDYEQYF. CDR3 bases: TGTGCCAGCAGTCTCCGGACAATAGACTACGAGCAGTACTTC.

V usage is TRBV20-1 and J usage is TRBJ1-5; TRBD1 is a possible D gene (6 bases). Trimming shortened V by 6 bases and J by 2 bases, and 17 bases separated the two germline ends. This CDR3 region has 15 residues. The germline CDR1 and CDR2 sequences are DFQATT and SNEGSKA (reference sequence). The CDR3 DNA sequence: TGCAGTGCCGGGGGGGCGGTTATGGGCAATCAGCCCCAGCATTTT. Translation gives CSAGGAVMGNQPQHF.

There are many counts of this clonotype. This chain links TRBV27 with TRBJ2-1; D might be TRBD2 (5 bases). Germline-derived CDR1 and CDR2 are MNHEY and SMNVEV (reference sequence). CDR3 size: 13 residues. V was pared by 3 bases and J by 7 bases, with 10 bases between. CDR3 DNA: TGTGCCAGCAGTTTGGGTAGCGCAAATGAGCAGTTCTTC. Its translation is CASSLGSANEQFF.

The V and J genes are TRBV7-9 and TRBJ2-3, with 12 positions matching TRBD2. The germline gives CDR1 SEHNR, CDR2 FQNEAQ (reference sequence). The V segment lost 4 bases and the J segment 2 bases; nucleotides outside the gene matches: 7. This CDR3 spans 17 amino acids. The chain's CDR3 is CASSSTSGGILTDTQYF. The CDR3 DNA follows: TGTGCCAGCAGCTCGACTAGCGGGGGCATTCTCACAGATACGCAGTATTTT.

This chain uses TRBV6-2 or TRBV6-3 with TRBJ2-5; no reliable D call. The V and J ends lost 4 bases and 7 bases respectively, with 13 bases between them. The germline V gene has CDR1 MNHEY and CDR2 SVGEGT. The length of the CDR3 is 13 residues. The CDR3 protein is CASSFKDLGTQYF. CDR3 DNA sequence: TGTGCCAGCAGTTTCAAGGACCTAGGGACCCAGTACTTC.

The chain is built from TRBV7-9 and TRBJ2-2; D may be TRBD1 (5 bases). Germline V gene sequence: CDR1 SEHNR, CDR2 FQNEAQ (reference sequence). The V end lost 2 bases, the J end lost 5 bases, and 15 bases lay between the germline ends. This CDR3 is 16 amino acids long. CDR3 amino acids: CASSLRAGRLTGELFF. CDR3 sequence (DNA): TGTGCCAGCAGCTTACGGGCAGGGCGGTTGACCGGGGAGCTGTTTTTT.

In its sample, this clonotype was seen a few times. This rearrangement joins TRBV23-1 to TRBJ1-1, with a weak D call TRBD1 (6 bases). TRBV23-1 is an ORF for which the function is uncertain. V was trimmed by 3 bases and J by 4 bases, leaving 12 bases between them. The CDR3 totals 14 residues. The CDR3 protein is CASSHPDRSTEAFF. CDR3 coding DNA: TGCGCCAGCAGTCACCCCGACAGGAGCACTGAAGCTTTCTTT.

The genes are TRBV19 and TRBJ2-7; 9 bases fit TRBD1. Looked up from germline, CDR1 is LNHDA and CDR2 is SQIVND (reference sequence). The CDR3 totals 15 residues. V dropped 3 bases and J dropped 0; count of bases not matched to a gene: 3. The chain's CDR3 is CASSMGQGGSYEQYV. The CDR3 DNA reads TGTGCCAGTAGTATGGGACAGGGAGGCTCCTACGAGCAGTACGTC.